Shown below are 29 T cell receptor beta chains from a single sample sequenced in a study of cytomegalovirus exposure and HLA in healthy donors. The PCR made use of 60 Vbeta and 13 Jbeta primers. The assay was immunoSEQ multiplex PCR, and TCRdb's table has in-frame clones only and misses some. The sample has about 140,000 clones; 75% are singletons. The sample consisted of PBMCs. The receptors were gathered from a young man in good health and CMV-seropositive.

The chain recombines TRBV13 with TRBJ2-7; D not certain. V was cut by 2 bases and J by 3 bases, with 17 bases left in between. The CDR3 is made up of 16 amino acids. The germline V gene has CDR1 PRHDT and CDR2 FYEKMQ (reference sequence). DNA of the CDR3: TGTGCCAGCAGCTTATCTTCGGCTGGGCTCTACTACGAGCAGTACTTC. It translates to CASSLSSAGLYYEQYF.

A remark on this clone: One junction end disagrees with the germline gene, perhaps due to a read error. The chain's CDR3 is CPSRRTEGGASEQYF. The CDR3 bases are TGTCCCAGCAGGCGAACAGAGGGGGGGGCGTCCGAGCAGTACTTC. The chain recombines TRBV28 with TRBJ2-7; possibly TRBD2 for D (7 bases). Germline V CDR1 and CDR2: MDHEN, SYDVKM. This CDR3 is built from 15 residues.

The chain joins TRBV2 to TRBJ1-5, with 9 bases lining up with TRBD1. This CDR3 has 19 residues. Germline lookup yields CDR1 SNHLY and CDR2 FYNNEI. V lost 5 bases, J lost 1 base, and 15 bases stayed unmatched. The chain's CDR3 is CASSTLSGTGPESNQPQHF. For the CDR3, the DNA is TGTGCCAGCAGTACCTTATCCGGGACAGGGCCCGAGAGCAATCAGCCCCAGCATTTT.

The rearrangement uses TRBV15 and TRBJ2-3, with 9 bases fitting TRBD1. The CDR3 has 16 residues. The J segment lost 4 bases and the V segment lost 2 bases, leaving 7 bases of the junction unmatched. The V gene's germline CDR1 is LNHNV and CDR2 YYDKDF (reference sequence). The CDR3 DNA follows: TGTGCCACCAGCAGAAATCGTGGGACAGGGTCAGATACGCAGTATTTT. As protein: CATSRNRGTGSDTQYF.

The rearrangement links TRBV7-3 to TRBJ1-4, with 7 bases fitting TRBD1. Per germline, CDR1 SGHTA and CDR2 FQGTGA. CDR3 length: 16 amino acids. After removal of 5 bases from V and 8 bases from J, the junction contained 14 bases not matched to a gene. The CDR3 region is CASSIKARDSLEKLFF. In DNA form, the CDR3 reads TGTGCCAGCAGCATAAAAGCTCGGGACAGCCTCGAAAAACTGTTTTTT. Full variable domain (rest looked up from reference TRBV7-3 and TRBJ1-4): GAGVSQTPSNKVTEKGKYVELRCDPISGHTALYWYRQSLGQGPEFLIYFQGTGAADDSGLPNDRFFAVRPEGSVSTLKIQRTERGDSAVYLCASSIKARDSLEKLFFGSGTQLSVL.

This chain joins TRBV6-1 and TRBJ2-1; a possible D gene is TRBD2 (7 bases). The germline V gene has CDR1 MNHNS and CDR2 SASEGT. Deletions cut 1 base from V and 8 bases from J, with 21 bases between. This CDR3 has 17 residues. The CDR3 loop is CASSEEGGGGVFDEQFF. CDR3 in DNA: TGTGCCAGCAGTGAAGAGGGGGGAGGGGGGGTGTTCGATGAGCAGTTCTTC.

The rearrangement links TRBV27 to TRBJ2-3; D is ambiguous. The V end was cut by 3 bases, the J end by 2 bases, with 6 bases between. Germline CDR1 reads MNHEY; CDR2 reads SMNVEV (reference sequence). This CDR3 is 13 amino acids long. As DNA, the CDR3 is TGTGCCAGCAGTTTGTCCCACACAGATACGCAGTATTTT. As protein: CASSLSHTDTQYF.

This clone came up a few times. The chain carries TRBV9 and TRBJ2-7; 8 positions agree with TRBD2. The length of the CDR3 is 21 residues. CDR1 and CDR2 (germline): SGDLS, YYNGEE. J gave up 5 bases and V 3 bases, and 28 bases lay outside the gene matches. The chain's CDR3 is CASSASLPGLGFPVLPHEQYF. The DNA for the CDR3 is TGTGCCAGCAGCGCATCCTTACCGGGACTAGGGTTTCCAGTGTTGCCCCACGAGCAGTACTTC.

The CDR3 nucleotides read TGTGCCAGCAAGGCTACCGGGACACCGAAACGTGAGCAGTTCTTC. It translates to CASKATGTPKREQFF. J is TRBJ2-1 and V is TRBV2; tentative D call: TRBD1 (6 bases). V lost 7 bases to trimming and J lost 9 bases, with 22 bases between them. The CDR3 totals 15 residues. Germline CDR1 SNHLY, CDR2 FYNNEI.

The chain joins TRBV5-1 to TRBJ2-5; 12 bases fit TRBD2. The length of the CDR3 is 17 residues. V lost 1 base to trimming and J lost 5 bases; unmatched junction nucleotides: 9. Per germline, CDR1 SGHRS and CDR2 YFSETQ. In DNA form, the CDR3 reads TGCGCCAGCAGCTTGCCCGGACTAGCGGGGTCCAGGGAGACCCAGTACTTC. Its translation is CASSLPGLAGSRETQYF.

A single count supports this clone. DNA for the CDR3: TGTGCCAGTAACGAGGGCGGCGGCTACACCTTC. Translating gives CASNEGGGYTF. J is TRBJ1-2 and V is TRBV19; D is uncertain. Germline CDR1 LNHDA, CDR2 SQIVND (reference sequence). The CDR3 totals 11 residues. Trimming removed 7 bases at V and 8 bases at J, with 11 bases between.

The V call is TRBV6-1, the J call TRBJ2-3, with 9 bases aligning to TRBD1. The germline V gene has CDR1 MNHNS and CDR2 SASEGT. V lost 4 bases, J lost 0 bases, and 2 bases stayed unmatched. The length of the CDR3 is 15 residues. The CDR3 nucleotides read TGTGCCAGCAGTGGACAGGGGGTTAGCACAGATACGCAGTATTTT. This sequence encodes CASSGQGVSTDTQYF.

The chain joins TRBV30 to TRBJ2-1; 14 nucleotides align to TRBD2. Germline trimming cut 4 bases from V and 11 bases from J; bases unmatched to any gene: 10. This CDR3 has 15 amino acids. Germline V gene sequence: CDR1 GTSNPN, CDR2 SVGIG (reference sequence). This CDR3 is CAWTSGTSGGGKQFF. For the CDR3, the DNA is TGTGCCTGGACCTCCGGGACTAGCGGGGGTGGGAAGCAGTTCTTC.

The gene calls are TRBV10-3 and TRBJ1-5; tentative D call: TRBD1 (5 bases). Germline V lookup: CDR1 ENHRY, CDR2 SYGVKD. With 6 bases removed from V and 7 bases from J, the gap between germline ends came to 13 bases. The CDR3 is 13 amino acids. This chain's CDR3 is CAISLQAGQPQHF. The CDR3, as DNA: TGTGCCATCAGCCTACAGGCCGGGCAGCCCCAGCATTTT.

The count of this clone is one. The chain carries TRBV6-5 and TRBJ1-3, with D unclear. Germline assignment: CDR1 MNHEY and CDR2 SVGAGI. The CDR3 spans 16 residues. Trimming took off 0 bases at V and 1 base at J, with 10 bases between the two ends. The CDR3 DNA reads as TGTGCCAGCAGTTACTCCCCGGGGATTTCTGGAAACACCATATATTTT. Residues: CASSYSPGISGNTIYF.

V and J are TRBV5-6 and TRBJ1-5; 7 bases match TRBD1. The CDR3 has 15 amino acids. Trimming removed 0 bases from V and 3 bases from J; junction bases left unmatched: 3. Germline lookup yields CDR1 SGHDT and CDR2 YYEEEE. CDR3 region: CASSLAGGINQPQHF. CDR3 nucleotides: TGTGCCAGCAGCTTGGCAGGGGGTATCAATCAGCCCCAGCATTTT.

The rearrangement links TRBV4-1 to TRBJ2-2; unclear D gene. Germline CDR1 reads MGHRA; CDR2 reads YSYEKL. The CDR3 consists of 13 residues. Trimming left V 4 bases short and J 3 bases short, with 6 bases between. In DNA, the CDR3 is TGCGCCAGCAGCCTTGAGGACACCGGGGAGCTGTTTTTT. Translated: CASSLEDTGELFF.

The J gene is TRBJ1-2, the V gene TRBV27, with D perhaps matching TRBD1 (6 bases). The CDR3 has 13 amino acids. Trimming pared 5 bases from V and 6 bases from J, leaving 13 bases between. In germline, CDR1 is MNHEY, CDR2 SMNVEV (reference sequence). The CDR3 coding sequence is TGTGCCAGCAGTCTCCTGAGGGGGAATGGCTACACCTTC. The encoded protein is CASSLLRGNGYTF.

A note on this clone: Other nucleotide sequences in the sample specify the same CDR3. The chain carries TRBV5-1 and TRBJ2-7; TRBD1 aligns across 7 bases. CDR1 is SGHRS and CDR2 is YFSETQ in the germline V gene. This CDR3 region has 14 residues. V dropped 3 bases and J dropped 6; count of bases not matched to a gene: 9. In DNA form, the CDR3 reads TGCGCCAGCAGCTCTCAAGACAGGGCTTCCGAGCAGTACTTC. Encoded protein: CASSSQDRASEQYF.

This clone was observed a handful of times. The rearrangement links TRBV19 to TRBJ1-2, with TRBD1 identical over 10 bases. The germline V gene has CDR1 LNHDA and CDR2 SQIVND (reference sequence). With 7 bases clipped from V and 6 bases from J, the junction kept 5 bases outside the gene matches. This CDR3 region has 13 residues. The CDR3 DNA follows: TGTGCCAGTAAGTCCGGGACAGGGGATGGCTACACCTTC. This codes for CASKSGTGDGYTF.

The V and J genes are TRBV7-8 and TRBJ2-5, with TRBD1 identical over 7 bases. The J call may be wrong; the DNA end is better matched by TRBJ2-7. This CDR3 spans 15 amino acids. Germline values: CDR1 SGHVS, CDR2 FQNEAQ. Here the CDR3 DNA reads TGTGCCAGCAGCTTAGGGACAGGAACTACTTACGAGCAGTACTTC. Amino acid sequence: CASSLGTGTTYEQYF.

This clone appeared a few times. The chain joins TRBV2 to TRBJ2-1; D not resolved. The CDR3 runs 12 residues. Trimming stripped 6 bases from V and 9 bases from J, with 12 bases between. The germline CDR1 and CDR2 sequences are SNHLY and FYNNEI. CDR3 sequence: CASSPLVSEQFF. The CDR3, as DNA: TGTGCCAGCAGCCCCCTAGTCAGTGAGCAGTTCTTC. Looking up the rest from reference TRBV2 and TRBJ2-1 gives the full variable domain: EPEVTQTPSHQVTQMGQEVILRCVPISNHLYFYWYRQILGQKVEFLVSFYNNEISEKSEIFDDQFSVERPDGSNFTLKIRSTKLEDSAMYFCASSPLVSEQFFGPGTRLTVL.

J is TRBJ2-1 and V is TRBV11-2; TRBD2 aligns across 8 bases. The CDR3 extends over 16 amino acids. Germline values: CDR1 SGHAT, CDR2 FQNNGV. The V gene end was trimmed by 5 bases and the J gene end by 1 base; junction bases not matched to a gene: 7. The CDR3 region is CASSTRTSISYNEQFF. The CDR3 DNA sequence: TGTGCCAGCAGCACCCGGACTAGCATTTCCTACAATGAGCAGTTCTTC. The variable domain in full, with the rest retrieved from reference TRBV11-2 and TRBJ2-1, is EAGVAQSPRYKIIEKRQSVAFWCNPISGHATLYWYQQILGQGPKLLIQFQNNGVVDDSQLPKDRFSAERLKGVDSTLKIQPAKLEDSAVYLCASSTRTSISYNEQFFGPGTRLTVL.

This clone was recorded a few times. At one end the junction does not follow the germline gene, possibly because of a read error. The V call is TRBV28, the J call TRBJ1-2, with D possibly matching TRBD1 (6 bases). Germline V lookup: CDR1 MDHEN, CDR2 SYDVKM. This CDR3 comprises 13 residues. The DNA of the CDR3 is TGTGCCAGCACCCGGGGGGGGCGTTATGGCTACCCCTTC. Protein product: CASTRGGRYGYPF.

V usage is TRBV5-4 and J usage is TRBJ1-1; 10 bases fit TRBD1. The length of the CDR3 is 14 residues. CDR1 and CDR2 from the germline V gene are SGHNT and YYREEE (reference sequence). Germline trimming cut 5 bases from V and 2 bases from J; bases unmatched to any gene: 3. The CDR3 nucleotides are TGTGCCAGCAGTAGGGACAGGGGAAACACTGAAGCTTTCTTT. It encodes CASSRDRGNTEAFF.

The chain carries TRBV6-1 and TRBJ2-5; 11 positions match TRBD1. The J call may be faulty, since TRBJ2-7 better matches the DNA end. The CDR3 totals 16 residues. Germline CDR1 and CDR2: MNHNS and SASEGT. CDR3 region: CASSEEEGQGAYEQYF. CDR3 DNA: TGTGCCAGCAGTGAAGAAGAGGGACAGGGGGCCTACGAGCAGTACTTC.

The V and J genes are TRBV28 and TRBJ1-5; D might be TRBD1 (6 bases). CDR1 and CDR2 (germline): MDHEN, SYDVKM. The CDR3 totals 14 residues. V lost 4 bases, J lost 4 bases, and 11 bases lay in between. The CDR3 protein is CASSYRGGNQPQHF. CDR3 DNA sequence: TGTGCCAGCAGTTATAGAGGGGGTAATCAGCCCCAGCATTTT.

The rearrangement uses TRBV5-1 and TRBJ2-1; 8 nucleotides agree with TRBD2. The V and J ends lost 4 bases and 6 bases, in that order; junction bases with no gene match: 12. In germline, CDR1 is SGHRS, CDR2 YFSETQ. CDR3 length: 16 residues. In nucleotides, the CDR3 is TGCGCCAGCAGCCCGCCCGGGACTAGAGTGATCAATGAGCAGTTCTTC. It codes for CASSPPGTRVINEQFF.

This chain joins TRBV2 and TRBJ2-1; 14 bases map to TRBD2. Germline assignment: CDR1 SNHLY and CDR2 FYNNEI. The CDR3 runs to 14 residues. J gave up 7 bases and V 6 bases, and 2 bases lay outside the gene matches. The CDR3 sequence is CASRTSGRENEQFF. CDR3 nucleotide sequence: TGTGCCAGCAGGACTAGCGGGAGGGAAAATGAGCAGTTCTTC.